These 24 T cell receptor beta chains originate from one sample sequenced in a study of blood T cell repertoires in COVID-19. Sequenced by immunoSEQ multiplex PCR; TCRdb stores in-frame clones only, minus some. The sample contains under 150,000 clones, over 75% of which appear only once. The source material was PBMCs or T cells enriched from blood (not recorded which). The receptor source for this set is a man aged 50 to 60 in a cohort exposed to, infected with or recovered from COVID-19 (not recorded which).

This clone was seen once. The chain's CDR3 is CASRPALGQEEHTIYF. In DNA, the CDR3 is TGTGCCAGCAGGCCCGCCTTGGGACAGGAAGAACACACCATATATTTT. V gene TRBV28 combines with J gene TRBJ1-3; 8 positions agree with TRBD1. Trimming took 6 bases from V and 8 from J; bases not matched to a gene: 15. Germline V gene lookup returns CDR1 MDHEN and CDR2 SYDVKM. The length of the CDR3 is 16 residues.

V is TRBV21-1 and J is TRBJ2-5; the table's TRBD2 call for D was not verified on the DNA. TRBV21-1 is listed as a pseudogene. This CDR3 has 16 residues. The CDR3 sequence is CASGLELAEHQETQYF. In DNA, the CDR3 is TGTGCCAGCGGGTTAGAACTAGCGGAGCATCAAGAGACCCAGTACTTC.

This chain uses TRBV2 with TRBJ1-3; 7 bases line up with TRBD1. This CDR3 is built from 15 residues. V was pared by 7 bases and J by 3 bases, with 9 bases of the junction left unmatched. Germline CDR1 is SNHLY and CDR2 is FYNNEI. The CDR3 DNA sequence: TGTGCCAGCACCGAAATACAGGGGTATGGAAACACCATATATTTT. Residues: CASTEIQGYGNTIYF.

The chain carries TRBV7-6 and TRBJ2-3; TRBD1 matches 9 bases. Trimming at V came to 0 bases and at J to 4 bases, leaving 5 bases not matched to a gene. Germline CDR1 SGHVS, CDR2 FNYEAQ. The CDR3 spans 16 residues. In DNA form, the CDR3 reads TGTGCCAGCAGCTTAGCGGGACAGGGTGGGGCAGATACGCAGTATTTT. It is translated as CASSLAGQGGADTQYF.

The rearrangement links TRBV5-3 to TRBJ2-1, with D possibly being TRBD1 (5 bases). TRBV5-3 counts as an open reading frame of uncertain function. This CDR3 is built from 13 residues. The V and J ends lost 7 bases and 14 bases respectively, with 22 bases between them. The CDR3 region is CARGAEESIQEFF. CDR3 bases: TGTGCCAGAGGGGCTGAAGAGTCGATACAGGAGTTCTTC.

This clone was found a few times. This chain joins TRBV28 and TRBJ2-3; maybe TRBD2 (5 bases). Germline values: CDR1 MDHEN, CDR2 SYDVKM. Trimming took 4 bases from V and 0 from J, leaving 5 bases between them. The CDR3 is 13 amino acids. CDR3 sequence: CASSSGSTDTQYF. The CDR3 DNA reads TGTGCCAGCAGTTCGGGAAGCACAGATACGCAGTATTTT.

This clone was recorded a few times. The chain links TRBV12-3 or TRBV12-4 to TRBJ2-1, with D possibly matching TRBD1 (6 bases). Trimming stripped 8 bases from V and 9 bases from J, with 14 bases between. This CDR3 has 12 amino acids. In DNA form, the CDR3 reads TGTGCCAGCTCGAATTGGGGGCTTGAGCAGTTCTTC. Its protein is CASSNWGLEQFF.

The chain joins TRBV2 to TRBJ1-3, with D perhaps matching TRBD1 (6 bases). Germline V gives CDR1 SNHLY, CDR2 FYNNEI. The CDR3 extends over 16 amino acids. The V end lost 7 bases, the J end lost 1 base, and 17 bases lay between the germline ends. The DNA of the CDR3 is TGTGCCAGCAAGGAAGGGCAGGGGCGGTCTGGAAACACCATATATTTT. This encodes CASKEGQGRSGNTIYF.

This clone was observed once. The genes are TRBV30 and TRBJ2-5; 8 nucleotides line up with TRBD2. The V and J ends lost 2 bases and 0 bases, in that order; junction bases with no gene match: 5. CDR1 GTSNPN and CDR2 SVGIG come from the germline V gene (reference sequence). There are 15 residues in the CDR3. The CDR3 spells CAWSWSSGHQETQYF. The CDR3 DNA follows: TGTGCCTGGAGTTGGTCTAGCGGGCACCAAGAGACCCAGTACTTC.

The V and J genes are TRBV7-9 and TRBJ1-1, with 9 bases fitting TRBD1. The CDR3 sequence is 16 residues long. The ends lost 6 bases at V and 1 base at J; junction bases unmatched: 9. Germline V gene data show CDR1 as SEHNR and CDR2 as FQNEAQ (reference sequence). This CDR3 reads CASRAGTGIPNTEAFF. CDR3 sequence (DNA): TGTGCCAGCAGGGCCGGGACAGGGATACCGAACACTGAAGCTTTCTTT.

The chain joins TRBV30 to TRBJ2-7, with a weak D call TRBD2 (6 bases). Germline V gene lookup returns CDR1 GTSNPN and CDR2 SVGIG (reference sequence). Trimming took 0 bases from V and 2 from J, leaving 11 bases between them. The CDR3 covers 14 residues. CDR3 coding DNA: TGTGCCTGGAGTGTTGGAGGGGCGGCCTACGAGCAGTACTTC. Translating gives CAWSVGGAAYEQYF.

The CDR3 DNA follows: TGTGCCAGCAGTTTAACAGGGAGCCGACAGCCCCAGCATTTT. This codes for CASSLTGSRQPQHF. The V gene is TRBV27, the J gene TRBJ1-5; the D gene is possibly TRBD1 (6 bases). The CDR3 length is 14 residues. With 2 bases removed from V and 7 bases from J, the gap between germline ends came to 12 bases. Germline loops: CDR1 MNHEY, CDR2 SMNVEV (reference sequence).

The chain combines TRBV25-1 with TRBJ2-7, with TRBD1 matching over 7 bases. This CDR3 region has 12 residues. Germline V lookup: CDR1 MGHDK, CDR2 SYGVNS. With 6 bases clipped from V and 6 bases from J, the junction kept 5 bases outside the gene matches. CDR3 coding DNA: TGTGCCAGCAGCCCTACAGGGGCCGAGCAGTACTTC. Its protein is CASSPTGAEQYF.

V and J are TRBV28 and TRBJ1-2, with 9 bases that match TRBD1. V lost 8 bases and J lost 7; bases outside the gene matches: 11. CDR1 MDHEN and CDR2 SYDVKM come from the germline V gene. The length of the CDR3 is 14 residues. Here the CDR3 DNA reads TGTGCCAGCCTGATACCGGGACAGGGATCTGGCTACACCTTC. This codes for CASLIPGQGSGYTF.

The J gene is TRBJ2-1, the V gene TRBV6-5; tentatively, D is TRBD1 (5 bases). CDR1 MNHEY and CDR2 SVGAGI come from the germline V gene. Trimming stripped 7 bases from V and 8 bases from J, with 12 bases between. The CDR3 runs 12 residues. The CDR3 here is CASTPGYDEQFF. In DNA, the CDR3 is TGTGCCAGCACCCCAGGGTACGATGAGCAGTTCTTC.

This sequence joins TRBV29-1 and TRBJ2-3, with 9 bases that match TRBD2. The CDR3 extends over 15 amino acids. The V gene's germline CDR1 is SQVTM and CDR2 ANQGSEA. The J segment lost 3 bases and the V segment lost 0 bases, leaving 4 bases of the junction unmatched. The CDR3 spells CSVEDLAGTTDTQYF. CDR3 coding DNA: TGCAGCGTTGAAGATCTAGCGGGAACAACAGATACGCAGTATTTT.

This clone occurred once. This chain uses TRBV9 with TRBJ2-7; 11 nucleotides align to TRBD2. Looked up from germline, CDR1 is SGDLS and CDR2 is YYNGEE. The CDR3 has 15 residues. The V segment lost 4 bases and the J segment 3 bases; nucleotides outside the gene matches: 6. The CDR3 coding sequence is TGTGCCAGCAGCCTGGCCGGGACTAGCGGCTACGAGCAGTACTTC. This sequence encodes CASSLAGTSGYEQYF.

The chain has TRBV7-2 and TRBJ2-3, with a possible D match to TRBD2 (5 bases). The V end lost 4 bases, the J end lost 5 bases, and 10 bases lay between the germline ends. CDR3 length equals 13 residues. The germline V gene has CDR1 SGHTA and CDR2 FQGNSA. The chain's CDR3 is CASSSPGLDTQYF. CDR3 sequence (DNA): TGTGCCAGCAGCTCGCCGGGATTAGATACGCAGTATTTT.

The chain has TRBV3-1 (or the pseudogene TRBV3-2) and TRBJ2-3, with 12 bases that match TRBD2. This CDR3 comprises 15 residues. After removal of 6 bases from V and 2 bases from J, the junction contained 3 bases not matched to a gene. Germline CDR1 is LGHDT and CDR2 is YNNKEL (reference sequence). The CDR3 DNA reads TGTGCCAGCAGACCTAGCGGGAGGGACACAGATACGCAGTATTTT. Amino acids: CASRPSGRDTDTQYF.

The gene calls are TRBV28 and TRBJ1-5, with TRBD1 identical over 11 bases. Germline V gives CDR1 MDHEN, CDR2 SYDVKM. V lost 9 bases, J lost 0 bases, and 10 bases stayed unmatched. The CDR3 loop spans 17 amino acids. In DNA, the CDR3 is TGTGCCAGTAAGGACAGGGGGCGCGAATATAGCAATCAGCCCCAGCATTTT. Protein sequence: CASKDRGREYSNQPQHF.

The chain uses TRBV11-2 and TRBJ1-1; D is ambiguous. The germline V and J ends were trimmed by 2 bases and 6 bases, with 10 bases remaining between them. Germline V gene data show CDR1 as SGHAT and CDR2 as FQNNGV. This CDR3 comprises 13 residues. The CDR3 DNA reads TGTGCCAGCAGCTTACAGGTTGGCGCTGAAGCTTTCTTT. Protein: CASSLQVGAEAFF.

V gene TRBV18 combines with J gene TRBJ1-2; D might be TRBD1 (5 bases). This CDR3 has 13 residues. Trimming removed 5 bases from V and 5 bases from J, with 12 bases in between. Germline assignment: CDR1 KGHSH and CDR2 LQKENI. For the CDR3, the DNA is TGTGCCAGCTCATCAGGCAGGGATTATGGCTACACCTTC. Its translation: CASSSGRDYGYTF.

The CDR3 DNA sequence: TGTGCCAGCAGTGCCACGCCTAAGGGGGGCTACACCTTC. Protein product: CASSATPKGGYTF. This sequence joins TRBV6-4 and TRBJ1-2, with TRBD1 as a possible D gene (5 bases). The V end was cut by 4 bases, the J end by 8 bases, with 14 bases between. Germline values: CDR1 MRHNA, CDR2 SNTAGT. The CDR3 runs to 13 residues.

The V gene is TRBV27, the J gene TRBJ1-2, with 7 nucleotides matching TRBD1. CDR1 and CDR2 from the germline V gene are MNHEY and SMNVEV (reference sequence). The ends lost 4 bases at V and 6 bases at J; junction bases unmatched: 20. CDR3 length: 18 residues. The CDR3 here is CASSYIGADRRTTHGYTF. CDR3 sequence (DNA): TGTGCCAGCAGTTATATTGGTGCGGACAGGCGCACAACTCATGGCTACACCTTC.